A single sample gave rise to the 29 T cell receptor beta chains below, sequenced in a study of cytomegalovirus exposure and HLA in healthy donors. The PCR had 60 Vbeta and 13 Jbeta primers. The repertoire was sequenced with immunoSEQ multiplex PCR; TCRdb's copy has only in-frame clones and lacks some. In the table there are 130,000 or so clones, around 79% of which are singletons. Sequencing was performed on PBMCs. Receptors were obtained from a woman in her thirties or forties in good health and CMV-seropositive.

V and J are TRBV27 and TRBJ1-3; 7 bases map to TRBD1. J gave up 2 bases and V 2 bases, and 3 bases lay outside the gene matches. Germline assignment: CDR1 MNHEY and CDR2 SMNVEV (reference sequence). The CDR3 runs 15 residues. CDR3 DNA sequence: TGTGCCAGCAGTTTAGAGGGGGCGCCTGGAAACACCATATATTTT. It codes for CASSLEGAPGNTIYF.

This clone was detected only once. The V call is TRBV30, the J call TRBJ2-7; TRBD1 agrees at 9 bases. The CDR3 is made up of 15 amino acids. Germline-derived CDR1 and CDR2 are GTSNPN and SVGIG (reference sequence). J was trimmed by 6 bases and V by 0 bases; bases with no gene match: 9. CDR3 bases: TGTGCCTGGAGTGTAATTGGGACAGGGAAATGCGAGCAGTACTTC. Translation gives CAWSVIGTGKCEQYF.

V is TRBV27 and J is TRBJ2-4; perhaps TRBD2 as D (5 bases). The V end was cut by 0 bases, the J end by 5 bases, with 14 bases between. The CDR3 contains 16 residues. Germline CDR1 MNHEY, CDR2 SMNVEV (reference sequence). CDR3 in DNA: TGTGCCAGCAGTTTATCTGTGACGGGGTTCCAAAACATTCAGTACTTC. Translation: CASSLSVTGFQNIQYF.

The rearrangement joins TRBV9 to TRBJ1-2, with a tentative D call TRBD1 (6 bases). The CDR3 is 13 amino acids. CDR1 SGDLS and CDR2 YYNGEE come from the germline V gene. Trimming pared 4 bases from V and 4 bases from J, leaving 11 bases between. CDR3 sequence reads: CASSSTGIYGYTF. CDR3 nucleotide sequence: TGTGCCAGCAGCTCAACAGGGATCTATGGCTACACCTTC.

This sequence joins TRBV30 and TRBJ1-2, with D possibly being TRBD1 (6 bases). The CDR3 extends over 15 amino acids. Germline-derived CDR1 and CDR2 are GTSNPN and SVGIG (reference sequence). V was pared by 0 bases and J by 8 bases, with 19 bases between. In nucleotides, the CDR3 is TGTGCCTGGAGTGTATTGACAGGCCCCTCGGGGGGCTACACCTTC. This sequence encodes CAWSVLTGPSGGYTF.

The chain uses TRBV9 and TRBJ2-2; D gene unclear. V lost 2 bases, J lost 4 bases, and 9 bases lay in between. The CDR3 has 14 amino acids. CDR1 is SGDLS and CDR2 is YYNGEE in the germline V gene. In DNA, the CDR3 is TGTGCCAGCAGCGTTGGGCGAGTCACCGGGGAGCTGTTTTTT. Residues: CASSVGRVTGELFF.

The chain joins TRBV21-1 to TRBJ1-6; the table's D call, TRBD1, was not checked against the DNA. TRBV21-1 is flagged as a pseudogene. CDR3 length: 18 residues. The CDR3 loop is CASSKRGQGYSTNSPLHF. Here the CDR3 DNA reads TGTGCCAGCAGCAAGAGAGGACAGGGATACTCTACTAATTCACCCCTCCACTTT.

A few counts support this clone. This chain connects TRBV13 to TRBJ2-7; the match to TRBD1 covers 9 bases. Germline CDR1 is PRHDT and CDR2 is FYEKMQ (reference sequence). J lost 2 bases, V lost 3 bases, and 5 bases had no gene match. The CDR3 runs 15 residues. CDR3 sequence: CASSFSGTGTYEQYF. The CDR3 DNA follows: TGTGCCAGCAGCTTTTCCGGGACAGGGACCTACGAGCAGTACTTC.

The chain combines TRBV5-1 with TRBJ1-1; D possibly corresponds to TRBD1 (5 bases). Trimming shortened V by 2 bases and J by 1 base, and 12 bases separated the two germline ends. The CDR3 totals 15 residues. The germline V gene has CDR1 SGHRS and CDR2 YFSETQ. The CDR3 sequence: CASSLTTRGNTEAFF. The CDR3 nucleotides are TGCGCCAGCAGCTTAACCACAAGGGGGAACACTGAAGCTTTCTTT.

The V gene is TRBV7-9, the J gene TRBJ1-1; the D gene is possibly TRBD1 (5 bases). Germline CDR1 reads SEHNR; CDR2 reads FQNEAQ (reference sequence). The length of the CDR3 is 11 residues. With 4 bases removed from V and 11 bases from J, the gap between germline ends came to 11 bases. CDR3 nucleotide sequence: TGTGCCAGCAGCTCAGGGATTTTTGCTTTCTTT. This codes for CASSSGIFAFF.

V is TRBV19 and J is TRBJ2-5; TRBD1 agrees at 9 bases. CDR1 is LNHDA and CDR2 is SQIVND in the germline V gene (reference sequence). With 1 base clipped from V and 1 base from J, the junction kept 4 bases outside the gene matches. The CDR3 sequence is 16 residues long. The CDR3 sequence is CASSIVLGQGQETQYF. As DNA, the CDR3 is TGTGCCAGTAGTATAGTATTGGGACAGGGCCAAGAGACCCAGTACTTC.

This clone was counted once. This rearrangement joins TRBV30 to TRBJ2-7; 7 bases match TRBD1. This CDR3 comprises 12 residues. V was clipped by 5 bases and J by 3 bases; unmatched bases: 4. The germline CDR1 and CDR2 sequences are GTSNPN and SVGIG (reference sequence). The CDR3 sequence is CAWGTEDYEQYF. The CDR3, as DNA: TGTGCCTGGGGGACAGAGGACTACGAGCAGTACTTC.

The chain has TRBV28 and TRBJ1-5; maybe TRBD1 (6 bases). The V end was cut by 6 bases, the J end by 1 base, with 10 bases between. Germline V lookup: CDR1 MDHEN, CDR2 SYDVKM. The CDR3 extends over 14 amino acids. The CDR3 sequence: CASSLDRSNQPQHF. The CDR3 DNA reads TGTGCCAGCAGCCTAGACAGGAGCAATCAGCCCCAGCATTTT.

Here the CDR3 reads CASSFSGRHNEQFF. In DNA, the CDR3 is TGTGCCAGCAGCTTTAGCGGGAGACACAATGAGCAGTTCTTC. V gene TRBV6-4 combines with J gene TRBJ2-1; TRBD2 aligns across 9 bases. Unmatched junction bases numbered 5, after V lost 6 bases and J lost 5 bases. CDR1 and CDR2 (germline): MRHNA, SNTAGT. CDR3 length: 14 residues.

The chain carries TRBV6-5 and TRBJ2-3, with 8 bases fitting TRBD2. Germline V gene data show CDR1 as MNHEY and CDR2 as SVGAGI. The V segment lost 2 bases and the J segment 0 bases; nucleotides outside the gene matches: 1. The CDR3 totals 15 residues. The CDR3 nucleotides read TGTGCCAGCAGTTACGAGCGGGGGAGCACAGATACGCAGTATTTT. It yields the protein CASSYERGSTDTQYF.

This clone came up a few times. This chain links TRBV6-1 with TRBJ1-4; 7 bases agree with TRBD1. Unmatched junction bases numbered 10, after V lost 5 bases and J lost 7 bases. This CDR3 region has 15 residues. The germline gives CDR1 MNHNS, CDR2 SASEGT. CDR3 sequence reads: CASSPRRDSGEKLFF. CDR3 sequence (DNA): TGTGCCAGCAGTCCACGACGGGACAGTGGTGAAAAACTGTTTTTT.

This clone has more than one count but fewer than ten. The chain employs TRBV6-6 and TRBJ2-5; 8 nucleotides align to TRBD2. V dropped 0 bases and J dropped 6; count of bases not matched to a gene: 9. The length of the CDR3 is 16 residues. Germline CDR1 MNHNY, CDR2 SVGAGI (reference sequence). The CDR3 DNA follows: TGTGCCAGCAGTTACTCCCCAGCGGGAGATGGTCAGACCCAGTACTTC. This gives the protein CASSYSPAGDGQTQYF.

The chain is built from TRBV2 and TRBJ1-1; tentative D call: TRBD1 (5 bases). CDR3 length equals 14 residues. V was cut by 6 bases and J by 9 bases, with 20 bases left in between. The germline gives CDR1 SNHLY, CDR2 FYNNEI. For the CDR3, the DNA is TGTGCCAGCAGGAACCCCAGGGTTTACATCCAAGCTTTCTTT. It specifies CASRNPRVYIQAFF.

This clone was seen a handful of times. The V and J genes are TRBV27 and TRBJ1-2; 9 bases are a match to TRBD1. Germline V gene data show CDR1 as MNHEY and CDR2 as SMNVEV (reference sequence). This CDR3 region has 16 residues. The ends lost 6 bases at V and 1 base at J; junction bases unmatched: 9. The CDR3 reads CASRPSGTGLNYGYTF. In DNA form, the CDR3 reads TGTGCCAGCAGACCATCCGGGACAGGGCTTAACTATGGCTACACCTTC.

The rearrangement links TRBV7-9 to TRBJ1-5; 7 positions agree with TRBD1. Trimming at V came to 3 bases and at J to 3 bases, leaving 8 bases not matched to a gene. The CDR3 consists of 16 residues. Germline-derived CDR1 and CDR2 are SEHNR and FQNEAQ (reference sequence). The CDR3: CASSLADRAFNQPQHF. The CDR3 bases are TGTGCCAGCAGCTTGGCCGACAGGGCGTTCAATCAGCCCCAGCATTTT.

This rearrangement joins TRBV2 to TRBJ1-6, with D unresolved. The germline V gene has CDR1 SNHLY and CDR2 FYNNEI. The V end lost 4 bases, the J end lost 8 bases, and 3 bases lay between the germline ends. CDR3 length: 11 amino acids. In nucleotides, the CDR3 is TGTGCCAGCAGTGCGGATTCACCCCTCCACTTT. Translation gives CASSADSPLHF. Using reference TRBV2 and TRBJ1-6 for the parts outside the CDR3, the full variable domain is EPEVTQTPSHQVTQMGQEVILRCVPISNHLYFYWYRQILGQKVEFLVSFYNNEISEKSEIFDDQFSVERPDGSNFTLKIRSTKLEDSAMYFCASSADSPLHFGNGTRLTVT.

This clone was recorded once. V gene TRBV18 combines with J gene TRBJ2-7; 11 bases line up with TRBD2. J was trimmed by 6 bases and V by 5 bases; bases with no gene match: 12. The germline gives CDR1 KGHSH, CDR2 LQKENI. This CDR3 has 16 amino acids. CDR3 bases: TGTGCCAGCTCAGAAATTAGCGGGAGGGCCGGGGGCGAGCAGTACTTC. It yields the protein CASSEISGRAGGEQYF. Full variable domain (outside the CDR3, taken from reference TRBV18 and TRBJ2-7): NAGVMQNPRHLVRRRGQEARLRCSPMKGHSHVYWYRQLPEEGLKFMVYLQKENIIDESGMPKERFSAEFPKEGPSILRIQQVVRGDSAAYFCASSEISGRAGGEQYFGPGTRLTVT.

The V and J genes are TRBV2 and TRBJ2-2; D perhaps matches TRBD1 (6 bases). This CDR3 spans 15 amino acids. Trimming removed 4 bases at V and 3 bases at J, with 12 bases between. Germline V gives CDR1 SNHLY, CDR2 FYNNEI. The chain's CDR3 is CASSGGDRYTGELFF. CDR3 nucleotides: TGTGCCAGCAGTGGGGGAGACAGGTACACCGGGGAGCTGTTTTTT.

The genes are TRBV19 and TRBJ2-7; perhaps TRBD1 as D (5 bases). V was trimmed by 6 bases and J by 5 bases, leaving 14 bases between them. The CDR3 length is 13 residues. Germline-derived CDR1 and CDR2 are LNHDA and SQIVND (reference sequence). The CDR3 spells CASRTRESHEQYF. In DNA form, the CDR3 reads TGTGCCAGTAGGACCAGGGAATCCCACGAGCAGTACTTC. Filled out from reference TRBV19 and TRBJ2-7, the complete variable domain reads DGGITQSPKYLFRKEGQNVTLSCEQNLNHDAMYWYRQDPGQGLRLIYYSQIVNDFQKGDIAEGYSVSREKKESFPLTVTSAQKNPTAFYLCASRTRESHEQYFGPGTRLTVT.

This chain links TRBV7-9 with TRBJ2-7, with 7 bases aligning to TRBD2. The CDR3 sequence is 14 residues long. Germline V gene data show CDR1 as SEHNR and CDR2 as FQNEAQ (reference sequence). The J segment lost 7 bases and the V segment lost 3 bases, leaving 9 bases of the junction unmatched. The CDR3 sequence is CASSFGAGADEQYF. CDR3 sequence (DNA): TGTGCCAGCAGCTTTGGGGCGGGAGCAGATGAGCAGTACTTC.

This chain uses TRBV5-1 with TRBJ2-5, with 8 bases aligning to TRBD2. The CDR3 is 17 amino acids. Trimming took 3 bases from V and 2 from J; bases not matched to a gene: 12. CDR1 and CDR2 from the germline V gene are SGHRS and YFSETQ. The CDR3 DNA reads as TGCGCCAGCAGCTCCGCGGGACTAGGAGCCTTACAAGAGACCCAGTACTTC. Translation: CASSSAGLGALQETQYF.

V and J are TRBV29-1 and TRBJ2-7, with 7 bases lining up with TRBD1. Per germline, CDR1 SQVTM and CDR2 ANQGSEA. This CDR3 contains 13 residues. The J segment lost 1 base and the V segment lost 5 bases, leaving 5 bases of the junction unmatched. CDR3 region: CSVQTGQSYEQYF. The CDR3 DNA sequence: TGCAGCGTTCAGACAGGGCAGTCCTACGAGCAGTACTTC.

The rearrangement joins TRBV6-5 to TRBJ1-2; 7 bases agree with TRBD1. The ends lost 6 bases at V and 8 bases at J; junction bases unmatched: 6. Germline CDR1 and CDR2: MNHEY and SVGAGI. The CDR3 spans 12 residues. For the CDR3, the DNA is TGTGCCAGCAGCGACAGGGTGGGCGGCTACACCTTC. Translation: CASSDRVGGYTF.

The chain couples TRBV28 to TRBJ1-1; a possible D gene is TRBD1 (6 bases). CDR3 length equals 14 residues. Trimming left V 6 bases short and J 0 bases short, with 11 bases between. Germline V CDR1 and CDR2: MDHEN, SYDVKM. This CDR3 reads CASRGGGMNTEAFF. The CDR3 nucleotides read TGTGCCAGCAGAGGGGGGGGAATGAACACTGAAGCTTTCTTT.